The text below deals with one TCR beta chain. This record comes from a study of shared clonotypes between healthy human individuals. Repertoires were generated with immunoSEQ multiplex PCR, while TCRdb's copy carries only in-frame clones and drops some. The repertoire holds about 710,000 clones, over 55% seen once, with about 1.8% in the top ten. The clonotype was recovered from a woman younger than 45 in good health. Specimen: memory CD4+ T cells sorted from blood. Subset specified: CD45RA-negative fraction.

DNA for the CDR3: TGTGCCAGCAGTCAGGATCTTGGTCAGCCCCAGCATTTT. Protein sequence: CASSQDLGQPQHF. The chain has TRBV5-8 and TRBJ1-5; D call uncertain. Germline V gene lookup returns CDR1 SGHTS and CDR2 YDEGEE. Deletions cut 5 bases from V and 6 bases from J, with 12 bases between. The CDR3 covers 13 residues.